This T cell receptor beta chain comes out of a study of cytomegalovirus exposure and HLA in healthy donors. Repertoires were generated with immunoSEQ multiplex PCR, while TCRdb's copy carries only in-frame clones and drops some. The repertoire holds 150,000 to 200,000 clones, with about 90% as singletons. Trimming shortened V by 2 bases and J by 8 bases, and 6 bases separated the two germline ends. The CDR3 extends over 11 amino acids. Germline CDR1 is MGHRA and CDR2 is YSYEKL. The sequenced sample consisted of PBMCs. The chain is built from TRBV4-1 and TRBJ1-2; perhaps TRBD1 as D (5 bases). The clonotype was recovered from a woman between 18 and 29 years old in good health and CMV-seropositive. The DNA of the CDR3 is TGCGCCAGCAGCCAAAGGGGCGGCTACACCTTC. It yields the protein CASSQRGGYTF.